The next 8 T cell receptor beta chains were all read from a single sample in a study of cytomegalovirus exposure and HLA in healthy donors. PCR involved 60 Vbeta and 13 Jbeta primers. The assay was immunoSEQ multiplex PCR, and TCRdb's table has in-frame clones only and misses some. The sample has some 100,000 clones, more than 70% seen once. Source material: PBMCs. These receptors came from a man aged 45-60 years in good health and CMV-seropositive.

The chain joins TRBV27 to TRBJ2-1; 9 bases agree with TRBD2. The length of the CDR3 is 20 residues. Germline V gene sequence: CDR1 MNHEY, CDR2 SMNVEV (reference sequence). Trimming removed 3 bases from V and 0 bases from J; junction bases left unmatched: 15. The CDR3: CASSFLPGLASFFSYNEQFF. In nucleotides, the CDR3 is TGTGCCAGCAGTTTTCTGCCGGGACTAGCCTCTTTTTTCTCCTACAATGAGCAGTTCTTC.

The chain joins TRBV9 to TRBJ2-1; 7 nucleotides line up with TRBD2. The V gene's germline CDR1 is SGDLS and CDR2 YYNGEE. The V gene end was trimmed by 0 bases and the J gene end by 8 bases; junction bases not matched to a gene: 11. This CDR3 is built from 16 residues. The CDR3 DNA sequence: TGTGCCAGCAGCGTAGAGGTAGCGGGCTATAGGGATGAGCAGTTCTTC. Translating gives CASSVEVAGYRDEQFF.

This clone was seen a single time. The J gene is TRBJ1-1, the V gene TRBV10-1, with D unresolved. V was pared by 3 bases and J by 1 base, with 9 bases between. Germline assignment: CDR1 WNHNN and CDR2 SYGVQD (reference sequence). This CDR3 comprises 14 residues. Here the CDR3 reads CASSDGQRNTEAFF. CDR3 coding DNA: TGCGCCAGCAGTGATGGTCAGCGGAACACTGAAGCTTTCTTT.

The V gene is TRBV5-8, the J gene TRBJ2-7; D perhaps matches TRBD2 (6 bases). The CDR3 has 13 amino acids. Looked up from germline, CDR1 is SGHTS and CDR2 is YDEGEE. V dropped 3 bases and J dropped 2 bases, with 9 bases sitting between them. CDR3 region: CASSSGGTYEQYF. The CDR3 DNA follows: TGTGCCAGCAGCTCCGGAGGGACCTACGAGCAGTACTTC.

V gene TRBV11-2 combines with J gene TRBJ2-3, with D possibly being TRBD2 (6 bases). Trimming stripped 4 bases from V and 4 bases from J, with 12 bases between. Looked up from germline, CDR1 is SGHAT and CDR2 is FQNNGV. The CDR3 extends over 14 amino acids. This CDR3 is CASSSGSRADTQYF. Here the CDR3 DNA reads TGTGCCAGCAGCTCCGGGAGTAGGGCAGATACGCAGTATTTT.

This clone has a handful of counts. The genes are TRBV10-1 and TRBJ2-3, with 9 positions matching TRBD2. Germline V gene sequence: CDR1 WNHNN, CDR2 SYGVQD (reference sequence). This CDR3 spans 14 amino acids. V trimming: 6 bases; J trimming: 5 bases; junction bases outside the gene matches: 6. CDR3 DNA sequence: TGCGCCAGCAGCCGCGGGGGGGCCGGAGATACGCAGTATTTT. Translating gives CASSRGGAGDTQYF.

The CDR3 DNA reads TGTGCCAGTTTGCCCCCGGGACAGGCTGCAGCTTTCTTT. Protein sequence: CASLPPGQAAAFF. The rearrangement uses TRBV2 and TRBJ1-1, with 8 bases identical to TRBD1. The CDR3 length is 13 residues. J lost 10 bases, V lost 9 bases, and 13 bases had no gene match. The germline gives CDR1 SNHLY, CDR2 FYNNEI.

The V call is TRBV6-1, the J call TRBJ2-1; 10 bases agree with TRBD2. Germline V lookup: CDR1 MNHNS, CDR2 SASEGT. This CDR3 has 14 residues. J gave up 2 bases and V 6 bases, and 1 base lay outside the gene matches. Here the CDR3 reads CASRGTSAYNEQFF. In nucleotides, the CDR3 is TGTGCCAGCAGGGGGACTAGCGCCTACAATGAGCAGTTCTTC.